This TCR beta chain is from a study of CD8+CD57+ T cells in acquired aplastic anemia. Whole-study context: Isolated CD4+ and CD8+ cells, once sorted, yielded DNA averaging about 3.2 ug.

TCR beta VDJ and CDR3 profiles were obtained from a genomic DNA template. TCRdb redid the calling of the reads with MiXCR, one entry per CDR3 protein. The sample consists of some 180,000 distinct CDR3 sequences, 55% to 65% of them appearing once. Sequenced patients had shown CD8+CD57+ cell expansion by flow cytometry. The CDR3 is 11 residues long. With 10 bases removed from V and 6 bases from J, the gap between germline ends came to 11 bases. Looked up from germline, CDR1 is SNHLY and CDR2 is FYNNEI. In the case of this clonotype: What it binds is unknown.

Findings of the study overall: Overlap between patients and controls comprised 25 to 30 CD8+ CDR3 sequences.

The TCR comes from a human donor with aplastic anemia. V is TRBV2 and J is TRBJ2-3, with unresolved D. The sequenced material came from sorted CD4+, CD8+, or CD8+CD57+ T cells (not recorded which) from PBMCs. CDR3 nucleotides: TGTGCCACGCTACTTCGGGATACGCAGTATTTT. This encodes CATLLRDTQYF.